Described below is a single TCR beta chain sequence and its context. The data were obtained in a study of shared clonotypes between healthy human individuals. V gave up 1 base and J gave up 5 bases; unmatched junction bases: 7. There are 15 residues in the CDR3. Germline values: CDR1 SGHTA, CDR2 FQGNSA. This table comes from immunoSEQ multiplex PCR, and its TCRdb copy is limited to in-frame clones, with some not included. The sample yields hundreds of thousands of clones, around three quarters seen once. The rearrangement links TRBV7-2 to TRBJ1-2; 7 bases are a match to TRBD1. The clonotype originates from a woman aged 35 to 49 in good health. Some clones in this sample may be carry-over from other donors' samples. What was sequenced was PBMCs. The CDR3 spells CASSLDGTADYGYTF. The CDR3 coding sequence is TGTGCCAGCAGCTTAGACGGGACAGCGGATTATGGCTACACCTTC.